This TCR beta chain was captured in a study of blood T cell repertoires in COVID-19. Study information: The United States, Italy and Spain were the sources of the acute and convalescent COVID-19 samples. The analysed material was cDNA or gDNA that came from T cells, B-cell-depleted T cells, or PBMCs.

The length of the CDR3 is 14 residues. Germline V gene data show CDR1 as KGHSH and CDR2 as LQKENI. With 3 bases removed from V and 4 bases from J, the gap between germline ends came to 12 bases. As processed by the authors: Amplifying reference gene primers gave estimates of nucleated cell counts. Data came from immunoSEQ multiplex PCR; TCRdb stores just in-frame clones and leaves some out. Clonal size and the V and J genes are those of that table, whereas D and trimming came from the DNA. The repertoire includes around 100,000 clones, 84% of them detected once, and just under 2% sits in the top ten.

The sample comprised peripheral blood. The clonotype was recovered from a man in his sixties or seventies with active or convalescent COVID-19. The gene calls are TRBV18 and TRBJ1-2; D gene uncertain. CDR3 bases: TGTGCCAGCTCACCTCTTCCAACCGGCTATGGCTACACCTTC. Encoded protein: CASSPLPTGYGYTF.